This T cell receptor (beta chain) is from a study of CD8 T cells in ankylosing spondylitis. MiXCR was run by TCRdb on the 5' RACE reads, yielding one entry per CDR3 protein. The sample lists 150,000 to 200,000 distinct CDR3 sequences; around 17% were seen once. This clonotype was counted a few times. The germline V gene has CDR1 SGHDN and CDR2 FVKESK. Trimming left V 4 bases short and J 7 bases short, with 13 bases between. CDR3 length: 14 amino acids. Sequencing was done on a sample of blood, either unsorted or a sorted T cell fraction (not recorded which). The V gene is TRBV14, the J gene TRBJ1-4; maybe TRBD1 (6 bases). The TCR originated in a male donor with ankylosing spondylitis or in good health (not recorded which). DNA of the CDR3: TGTGCCAGCAGCCCCCAGGGAGGGGGTGAAAAACTGTTTTTT. This translates into CASSPQGGGEKLFF.